Below are 18 T cell receptor beta chains sequenced from a single sample in a study of cytomegalovirus exposure and HLA in healthy donors. PCR primers comprised 60 Vbeta and 13 Jbeta primers. The data were produced by immunoSEQ multiplex PCR, yet TCRdb's version contains in-frame clones alone and is incomplete. This sample carries 95,000 to 100,000 clones, approximately 76% of them seen once, and the ten largest clones take around 4%. Sequencing was done on a sample of PBMCs. Source of these receptors: a man aged 35-49 years in good health and CMV-seronegative.

V is TRBV19 and J is TRBJ1-4; D unresolved. The CDR3 has 14 amino acids. V was shortened by 3 bases and J by 6 bases, with 11 bases between the two germline ends. Germline CDR1 is LNHDA and CDR2 is SQIVND (reference sequence). CDR3 loop: CASSITGMYEKLFF. Written as DNA, the CDR3 is TGTGCCAGTAGTATTACCGGGATGTATGAAAAACTGTTTTTT.

The chain combines TRBV5-1 with TRBJ1-1; possibly TRBD1 for D (6 bases). In germline, CDR1 is SGHRS, CDR2 YFSETQ. This CDR3 has 16 residues. V dropped 0 bases and J dropped 8 bases, with 20 bases sitting between them. This chain's CDR3 is CASSLGSVGASTEAFF. In DNA form, the CDR3 reads TGCGCCAGCAGCTTGGGGAGTGTGGGGGCAAGTACCGAAGCTTTCTTT.

The J gene is TRBJ1-1, the V gene TRBV7-2; tentative D call: TRBD1 (5 bases). Germline V CDR1 and CDR2: SGHTA, FQGNSA. With 4 bases removed from V and 4 bases from J, the gap between germline ends came to 13 bases. This CDR3 has 14 amino acids. The CDR3 region has the DNA TGTGCCAGCAGCTACCGGGACTCGGGCACTGAAGCTTTCTTT. This sequence encodes CASSYRDSGTEAFF.

This rearrangement joins TRBV4-1 to TRBJ2-3; no definite D call. Germline lookup yields CDR1 MGHRA and CDR2 YSYEKL. V lost 5 bases to trimming and J lost 3 bases, with 9 bases between them. This CDR3 is built from 13 residues. As DNA, the CDR3 is TGCGCCAGCAGCTTGATCGCGACAGATACGCAGTATTTT. Translated, it gives CASSLIATDTQYF.

This clone showed up just a few times. This chain links TRBV6-1 with TRBJ2-7, with a weak D call TRBD2 (5 bases). V shed 5 bases and J shed 0 bases, with 11 bases lying between them. The CDR3 has 14 residues. CDR1 MNHNS and CDR2 SASEGT come from the germline V gene. The chain's CDR3 is CASSPRLPSYEQYF. The CDR3 coding sequence is TGTGCCAGCAGTCCCCGACTACCCTCCTACGAGCAGTACTTC.

Details on this clone: Within the sample, other DNA sequences also encode this same CDR3. The V call is TRBV2, the J call TRBJ2-7; 8 bases line up with TRBD2. The CDR3 sequence is 15 residues long. Germline V gene lookup returns CDR1 SNHLY and CDR2 FYNNEI. The ends lost 3 bases at V and 4 bases at J; junction bases unmatched: 8. The CDR3 spells CASSEAGGGGYEQYV. The CDR3 bases are TGTGCCAGCAGTGAGGCGGGGGGTGGGGGATACGAGCAGTACGTC.

The CDR3 here is CASSVGSLAGADTQYF. The CDR3 coding sequence is TGTGCCAGCAGCGTAGGGTCCCTAGCTGGTGCAGATACGCAGTATTTT. J is TRBJ2-3 and V is TRBV9; tentatively, D is TRBD2 (5 bases). Germline V gene sequence: CDR1 SGDLS, CDR2 YYNGEE. CDR3 length: 16 residues. V lost 0 bases to trimming and J lost 4 bases, with 15 bases between them.

The chain is built from TRBV6-5 and TRBJ1-5; 9 nucleotides align to TRBD1. Trimming removed 6 bases from V and 11 bases from J; junction bases left unmatched: 2. There are 11 residues in the CDR3. Looked up from germline, CDR1 is MNHEY and CDR2 is SVGAGI. This CDR3 reads CASRRQGAQHF. In DNA, the CDR3 is TGTGCCAGCAGAAGACAGGGGGCCCAGCATTTT.

The J gene is TRBJ1-6, the V gene TRBV4-1, with TRBD1 matching over 7 bases. Trimming took 0 bases from V and 6 from J; bases not matched to a gene: 2. The CDR3 loop spans 15 amino acids. Germline lookup yields CDR1 MGHRA and CDR2 YSYEKL. In DNA form, the CDR3 reads TGCGCCAGCAGCCAAGAAGGACAGGTTAATTCACCCCTCCACTTT. This encodes CASSQEGQVNSPLHF.

This clone was recorded once. The rearrangement joins TRBV7-3 to TRBJ2-3, with a weak D call TRBD1 (5 bases). This CDR3 region has 16 residues. The germline V and J ends were trimmed by 3 bases and 2 bases, with 15 bases remaining between them. Germline V gene sequence: CDR1 SGHTA, CDR2 FQGTGA. The DNA for the CDR3 is TGTGCCAGCAGCTTGGGTCGACAGAAGCACACAGATACGCAGTATTTT. Translated: CASSLGRQKHTDTQYF.

This clone was picked up one time. This chain links TRBV5-1 with TRBJ2-3; 8 positions agree with TRBD1. The CDR3 totals 16 residues. Germline V gives CDR1 SGHRS, CDR2 YFSETQ. V lost 0 bases, J lost 1 base, and 4 bases stayed unmatched. The CDR3 sequence is CASSLVQGDGTDTQYF. CDR3 DNA sequence: TGCGCCAGCAGCTTGGTACAGGGGGATGGCACAGATACGCAGTATTTT.

A few counts support this clone. This chain connects TRBV5-4 to TRBJ1-2; unclear D gene. CDR1 SGHNT and CDR2 YYREEE come from the germline V gene (reference sequence). V was cut by 2 bases and J by 2 bases, with 10 bases left in between. The CDR3 is made up of 14 amino acids. CDR3 sequence: CASSLRELNYGYTF. CDR3 sequence (DNA): TGTGCCAGCAGCTTACGTGAGTTAAACTATGGCTACACCTTC. Looking up the rest from reference TRBV5-4 and TRBJ1-2 gives the full variable domain: ETGVTQSPTHLIKTRGQQVTLRCSSQSGHNTVSWYQQALGQGPQFIFQYYREEENGRGNFPPRFSGLQFPNYSSELNVNALELDDSALYLCASSLRELNYGYTFGSGTRLTVV.

Comment on this clone: The sample holds other DNA sequences that translate to the same CDR3. The rearrangement uses TRBV6-5 and TRBJ2-2, with a weak D call TRBD2 (6 bases). The germline V and J ends were trimmed by 0 bases and 5 bases, with 10 bases remaining between them. Germline V gene sequence: CDR1 MNHEY, CDR2 SVGAGI. The CDR3 has 15 amino acids. The CDR3 region is CASSYSAGRTGELFF. CDR3 nucleotide sequence: TGTGCCAGCAGTTACTCGGCGGGGAGGACCGGGGAGCTGTTTTTT.

V usage is TRBV28 and J usage is TRBJ2-1, with TRBD2 matching over 11 bases. The CDR3 runs 15 residues. CDR1 and CDR2 (germline): MDHEN, SYDVKM. With 4 bases clipped from V and 7 bases from J, the junction kept 6 bases outside the gene matches. CDR3 sequence reads: CASSYSGGAGNEQFF. CDR3 sequence (DNA): TGTGCCAGCAGTTATAGCGGGGGGGCCGGAAATGAGCAGTTCTTC.

The CDR3 reads CASREGRTSTLGETQYF. CDR3 nucleotides: TGCGCCAGCAGGGAAGGCAGGACTAGCACCCTGGGGGAGACCCAGTACTTC. The chain links TRBV5-1 to TRBJ2-5, with 8 bases lining up with TRBD2. Germline V lookup: CDR1 SGHRS, CDR2 YFSETQ. J lost 5 bases, V lost 5 bases, and 17 bases had no gene match. There are 17 residues in the CDR3.

This clone was seen only a few times. V and J are TRBV7-2 and TRBJ2-1; D possibly corresponds to TRBD2 (5 bases). V dropped 2 bases and J dropped 8 bases, with 10 bases sitting between them. Germline CDR1 SGHTA, CDR2 FQGNSA. The CDR3 totals 13 residues. The CDR3, as DNA: TGTGCCAGCAGCTTAAGAAAGGGAGATGAGCAGTTCTTC. It codes for CASSLRKGDEQFF.

In its sample, this clone was seen a few times. This chain uses TRBV6-5 with TRBJ1-2; D unresolved. Germline CDR1 is MNHEY and CDR2 is SVGAGI. This CDR3 spans 13 amino acids. V lost 2 bases and J 2 bases, leaving 6 bases between the germline ends. The CDR3, as DNA: TGTGCCAGCAGTTACCTGCAGAACTATGGCTACACCTTC. Its protein product is CASSYLQNYGYTF.

This CDR3 reads CSATGQGNQPQHF. CDR3 coding DNA: TGCAGCGCCACCGGACAGGGAAATCAGCCCCAGCATTTT. The J gene is TRBJ1-5, the V gene TRBV29-1; TRBD1 matches at 8 bases. Trimming at V came to 7 bases and at J to 4 bases, leaving 6 bases not matched to a gene. Germline CDR1 is SQVTM and CDR2 is ANQGSEA. There are 13 residues in the CDR3. The complete variable domain, with remaining parts taken from reference TRBV29-1 and TRBJ1-5, reads SAVISQKPSRDICQRGTSLTIQCQVDSQVTMMFWYRQQPGQSLTLIATANQGSEATYESGFVIDKFPISRPNLTFSTLTVSNMSPEDSSIYLCSATGQGNQPQHFGDGTRLSIL.